This T cell receptor beta chain stems from a study of follicular helper T cells after annual influenza vaccination. Survey level resolution was used for TCRB sequencing. The protocol was immunoSEQ multiplex PCR, while the TCRdb copy is restricted to in-frame clones and leaves out a portion. The sample holds some 15,000 clones, about four fifths seen once. Time point indicated: 2014-2015 season, 7 days after vaccination. V lost 8 bases to trimming and J lost 2 bases, with 15 bases between them. Germline assignment: CDR1 MNHEY and CDR2 SMNVEV (reference sequence). The CDR3 has 15 residues. Sample: CXCR5+ CD38- circulating T follicular helper cells from blood, taken 7 days after influenza vaccination. The subset is: circulating Tfh, non-naive CD4+CXCR5+PD-1+ (ICOS+CD38+ or ICOS-CD38-). The receptor was isolated from an adult who received the influenza vaccine. This rearrangement joins TRBV27 to TRBJ2-2, with D maybe TRBD2 (6 bases). The CDR3 nucleotides read TGTGCCAGCGGGTCCCGGGACTTAAACACCGGGGAGCTGTTTTTT. Translated, it gives CASGSRDLNTGELFF.